The present T cell receptor beta chain was sequenced within a study of cytomegalovirus exposure and HLA in healthy donors. General study findings and limits: Presence/absence analysis assumed near-uniform sequencing depth across donors. Later analysis suggested links between common viral pathogens and several top significant clusters.

Amplification used 60 Vbeta primers and 13 Jbeta primers. The assay was immunoSEQ multiplex PCR, and TCRdb's table has in-frame clones only and misses some. The table records some 200,000 clones, approximately 70% of them present only once. As to this clone: Its matching antigen is unknown.

This CDR3 has 17 amino acids. Germline values: CDR1 SNHLY, CDR2 FYNNEI. V lost 1 base, J lost 3 bases, and 19 bases lay in between. This rearrangement joins TRBV2 to TRBJ2-7; the D gene is possibly TRBD1 (5 bases). The sequence came from a woman aged 30 to 39 in good health and CMV-seronegative. Sequencing was carried out using PBMCs. CDR3 protein: CASSEGIRREDIYEQYF. The CDR3 DNA sequence: TGTGCCAGCAGTGAAGGAATCAGGAGAGAGGACATCTACGAGCAGTACTTC.